The next 15 T cell receptor beta chains were all read from a single sample in a study of response to subunit inactivated influenza vaccine. MiXCR, run by TCRdb on the RT-PCR reads, gives a single entry per CDR3 protein. The sample shows around 600,000 distinct CDR3 sequences, roughly 10% of them seen only once. These same data were also listed under a study on T cells expressing NK-cell markers. That investigation notes: Scientists made TCR beta cDNA using 5'RACE template switching with UMIs.

Sequencing used PBMCs from blood, obtained on the day of vaccination. These TCRs come from a man in his forties or fifties who received an inactivated influenza vaccine.

The table lists this clonotype with a few counts. In nucleotides, the CDR3 is TGTGCCAGCAGCTTGAGGGACACTGCCTACAATGAGCAGTTCTTC. Translated: CASSLRDTAYNEQFF. The rearrangement uses TRBV11-2 and TRBJ2-1, with D possibly matching TRBD1 (6 bases). Germline CDR1 is SGHAT and CDR2 is FQNNGV. The ends were cut back, 3 bases at V and 2 bases at J, with 11 bases in the middle. The CDR3 has 15 amino acids.

V usage is TRBV20-1 and J usage is TRBJ1-5, with 7 bases matching TRBD1. Trimming took 6 bases from V and 2 from J; bases not matched to a gene: 10. Germline assignment: CDR1 DFQATT and CDR2 SNEGSKA (reference sequence). CDR3 length equals 15 residues. The CDR3 DNA reads as TGCAGTGCCAACCACAGGGGTACTGGCAATCAGCCCCAGCATTTT. This translates into CSANHRGTGNQPQHF.

This rearrangement joins TRBV28 to TRBJ1-1; maybe TRBD1 (6 bases). The CDR3 is 15 amino acids. V was cut by 3 bases and J by 1 base, with 12 bases left in between. CDR1 and CDR2 from the germline V gene are MDHEN and SYDVKM. This chain's CDR3 is CASSLRGVSNTEAFF. CDR3 nucleotide sequence: TGTGCCAGCAGTTTGAGGGGGGTATCGAACACTGAAGCTTTCTTT.

V and J are TRBV3-1 and TRBJ2-6; TRBD1 is a possible D gene (5 bases). Trimming removed 4 bases from V and 2 bases from J, with 12 bases in between. The CDR3 runs to 16 residues. The germline V gene encodes CDR1 LGHDT and CDR2 YNNKEL (reference sequence). The CDR3 DNA reads TGTGCCAGCAGCCGATCCAGGGTTGCTGGGGCCAACGTCCTGACTTTC. The encoded protein is CASSRSRVAGANVLTF.

This chain uses TRBV3-1 with TRBJ1-1; D is undetermined. The CDR3 is 12 amino acids. Germline V CDR1 and CDR2: LGHDT, YNNKEL (reference sequence). Trimming took off 1 base at V and 6 bases at J, with 6 bases between the two ends. The chain's CDR3 is CASSQVSAEAFF. The DNA of the CDR3 is TGTGCCAGCAGCCAAGTTTCGGCTGAAGCTTTCTTT.

There are a few counts of this clonotype. CDR3 region: CASSDRGPEQYF. The CDR3 DNA reads as TGTGCCAGCAGCGACCGGGGCCCCGAGCAGTACTTC. The chain is built from TRBV7-9 and TRBJ2-7; D tentatively fits TRBD1 or TRBD2 (5 bases each). The V end was cut by 5 bases, the J end by 6 bases, with 11 bases between. Germline CDR1 is SEHNR and CDR2 is FQNEAQ (reference sequence). The CDR3 has 12 residues.

The table lists this clonotype with a few counts. The chain employs TRBV5-1 and TRBJ2-3; 8 nucleotides align to TRBD1. The V gene end was trimmed by 0 bases and the J gene end by 11 bases; junction bases not matched to a gene: 11. Germline V lookup: CDR1 SGHRS, CDR2 YFSETQ. The CDR3 covers 15 residues. CDR3 nucleotides: TGCGCCAGCAGCTTGGAGGGACAGGCCATGGGAAGGCAGTATTTT. Protein: CASSLEGQAMGRQYF.

This clonotype was counted only a few times. The chain is built from TRBV7-9 and TRBJ2-5; the match to TRBD1 covers 8 bases. CDR1 is SEHNR and CDR2 is FQNEAQ in the germline V gene (reference sequence). V trimming: 5 bases; J trimming: 4 bases; junction bases outside the gene matches: 12. This CDR3 is 16 amino acids long. This chain's CDR3 is CASSLLTGQGRETQYF. As DNA, the CDR3 is TGTGCCAGCAGCCTTCTAACCGGACAGGGTCGAGAGACCCAGTACTTC.

The chain employs TRBV6-4 and TRBJ2-1, with D tentatively TRBD1 or TRBD2 (5 bases each). The CDR3 covers 16 residues. CDR1 and CDR2 from the germline V gene are MRHNA and SNTAGT. Trimming removed 6 bases from V and 2 bases from J, with 17 bases in between. The CDR3 here is CASSPSPGAAYNEQFF. CDR3 bases: TGTGCCAGCAGCCCGTCCCCCGGGGCTGCCTACAATGAGCAGTTCTTC.

This clonotype has a handful of counts. The V and J genes are TRBV6-2 or TRBV6-3 and TRBJ2-7; D is uncertain. CDR1 is MNHEY and CDR2 is SVGEGT in the germline V gene. V was trimmed by 2 bases and J by 0 bases, leaving 11 bases between them. The CDR3 covers 15 residues. The CDR3 sequence is CASSYGVLSSYEQYF. The DNA for the CDR3 is TGTGCCAGCAGTTACGGTGTGTTGAGCTCCTACGAGCAGTACTTC.

This rearrangement joins TRBV20-1 to TRBJ2-2; possible D gene TRBD2, 5 bases. Between the trimmed V and J ends, which lost 3 bases and 5 bases, there was a span of 16 bases. The CDR3 contains 15 residues. Germline V gene lookup returns CDR1 DFQATT and CDR2 SNEGSKA (reference sequence). CDR3 region: CSASMRERLTGELFF. CDR3 nucleotide sequence: TGCAGTGCTAGTATGAGGGAGAGATTGACCGGGGAGCTGTTTTTT.

The CDR3 here is CSVKEGRTYEQYF. As DNA, the CDR3 is TGCAGCGTTAAGGAGGGACGGACCTACGAGCAGTACTTC. The rearrangement links TRBV29-1 to TRBJ2-7; the D gene is possibly TRBD2 (6 bases). CDR1 and CDR2 from the germline V gene are SQVTM and ANQGSEA. V was clipped by 5 bases and J by 2 bases, with 13 bases between them. The CDR3 covers 13 residues.

The V gene is TRBV20-1, the J gene TRBJ2-5, with 8 nucleotides matching TRBD2. V gave up 8 bases and J gave up 4 bases; unmatched junction bases: 12. The germline CDR1 and CDR2 sequences are DFQATT and SNEGSKA (reference sequence). This CDR3 is 14 amino acids long. CDR3 coding DNA: TGCAGTCCTACCTTCGGCGCGGGAGGAGAGACCCAGTACTTC. It encodes CSPTFGAGGETQYF.

The chain employs TRBV5-1 and TRBJ2-4; the D is unclear. The germline V gene encodes CDR1 SGHRS and CDR2 YFSETQ. The V end lost 0 bases, the J end lost 2 bases, and 9 bases lay between the germline ends. The CDR3 loop spans 15 amino acids. The CDR3 region is CASSLEGGPKNIQYF. The CDR3 bases are TGCGCCAGCAGCTTGGAGGGTGGACCCAAAAACATTCAGTACTTC.

This clonotype was counted many times. The chain has TRBV30 and TRBJ2-2, with D possibly being TRBD1 (7 bases). This CDR3 spans 15 amino acids. CDR1 and CDR2 (germline): GTSNPN, SVGIG (reference sequence). Trimming took off 2 bases at V and 3 bases at J, with 13 bases between the two ends. CDR3: CAWSRRDSDTGELFF. DNA of the CDR3: TGTGCCTGGAGTCGGCGGGACAGCGACACCGGGGAGCTGTTTTTT.